The T cell receptor (beta chain) under discussion was sequenced for a study of blood T cell repertoires in COVID-19. In the original workflow: Estimation of nucleated cell counts relied on the amplification of reference gene primers. Here immunoSEQ multiplex PCR was the method, and the copy in TCRdb shows in-frame clones only, minus some. V and J calls and clone size follow that table, whereas D and trimming were derived from the DNA. This table has 250,000 to 350,000 clones, about 87% appearing once. CDR3 size: 16 residues. V lost 5 bases to trimming and J lost 2 bases; unmatched junction nucleotides: 9. CDR1 is SGHTA, CDR2 FQGNSA, per germline.

The specimen was PBMCs or T cells enriched from blood (not recorded which). This TCR derives from a woman between 50 and 59 years old who had recovered from COVID-19. This chain connects TRBV7-2 to TRBJ2-1, with 7 bases aligning to TRBD1. The CDR3: CASSRGTDQTYNEQFF. The CDR3, as DNA: TGTGCCAGCAGCCGTGGGACAGACCAAACCTACAATGAGCAGTTCTTC.